This T cell receptor (beta chain) originates from a study of type 1 regulatory T cells. Overall study: An in vitro protocol generated T-allo10, a Tr1-enriched, alloantigen-specific CD4 T cell product. Study outcomes and limitations: Tr1 cells had a more restricted TCR repertoire than non-Tr1 cells.

TCRdb re-called the reads with MiXCR, one entry per CDR3 protein. The sample has tens of thousands of distinct CDR3 sequences; over 50% are singletons. Germline V gene lookup returns CDR1 MDHEN and CDR2 SYDVKM. The CDR3 sequence is 16 residues long. Losses at the gene ends were 6 bases for V and 7 bases for J; bases not matched to a gene: 10. For this clonotype: Antigen: not known.

Sequencing was performed on cultured non-Tr1 T cells, either the whole culture or a sorted T cell fraction (not recorded which). The V call is TRBV28, the J call TRBJ2-1; 12 bases agree with TRBD2. The sequence was collected from a human donor in good health. CDR3 amino acids: CASSTAGLAGTNEQFF. In DNA form, the CDR3 reads TGTGCCAGCAGCACTGCCGGACTAGCGGGAACTAATGAGCAGTTCTTC.